One sample yielded the 12 T cell receptor beta chains listed below, sequenced in a study of T cells in Graves' hyperthyroidism and ophthalmopathy. Amplified TCR beta CDR3 regions came from RNA transcripts. First-round RT-PCR targeting the TCR CDR3 was performed with the HTBI primer set. TCRdb re-analysed the multiplex PCR reads in MiXCR, keeping a single row per CDR3 protein. This sample yields roughly 700,000 distinct CDR3 sequences, of which about 35% are seen a single time; around 31% belongs to the top ten. Source material: blood. Source of these receptors: a woman between 35 and 50 years old with Graves' hyperthyroidism.

V is TRBV15 and J is TRBJ1-2, with TRBD1 matching 9 bases. This CDR3 spans 13 amino acids. The V gene's germline CDR1 is LNHNV and CDR2 YYDKDF (reference sequence). CDR3 region: CARPGTGLRGYTF. The CDR3 DNA follows: TGTGCTCGTCCCGGGACAGGGCTTCGGGGCTACACCTTC.

The chain employs TRBV7-9 and TRBJ1-5, with 10 positions matching TRBD1. CDR1 SEHNR and CDR2 FQNEAQ come from the germline V gene (reference sequence). The CDR3 runs 15 residues. The trim removed 4 bases at V and 9 bases at J, leaving 9 bases unmatched. For the CDR3, the DNA is TGTGCCAGCAGCTACCGGGGACAGGGGTATGGGCCCCAGCATTTT. It yields the protein CASSYRGQGYGPQHF.

Remarks on this clonotype: Since a much larger clone is just one base distant, this may be a read error. The V gene is TRBV29-1, the J gene TRBJ1-4; D is ambiguous. Germline V gene sequence: CDR1 SQVTM, CDR2 ANQGSEA. This CDR3 comprises 14 residues. CDR3 nucleotide sequence: TGCAGAGTTAGTACCGGGTTCTCAAATGAAAAACTGTTTTTT. Amino acid sequence: CRVSTGFSNEKLFF. Full variable domain (remainder filled in from reference TRBV29-1 and TRBJ1-4): SAVISQKPSRDICQRGTSLTIQCQVDSQVTMMFWYRQQPGQSLTLIATANQGSEATYESGFVIDKFPISRPNLTFSTLTVSNMSPEDSSIYLCRVSTGFSNEKLFFGSGTQLSVL.

This clonotype came up many times. This sequence joins TRBV7-9 and TRBJ2-7, with D possibly matching TRBD2 (5 bases). V lost 5 bases, J lost 9 bases, and 8 bases lay in between. CDR3 size: 10 residues. Germline lookup yields CDR1 SEHNR and CDR2 FQNEAQ (reference sequence). The CDR3 region is CASSGSWQYF. The DNA for the CDR3 is TGTGCCAGCAGCGGGAGCTGGCAGTACTTC.

This clonotype was counted ten times or more. The chain carries TRBV4-3 and TRBJ1-6; D is perhaps TRBD1 (5 bases). The V gene's germline CDR1 is LGHNA and CDR2 YSLEER. Trimming removed 3 bases from V and 9 bases from J, with 12 bases in between. The CDR3 runs 14 residues. This CDR3 is CASSHQGGGSPLHF. CDR3 nucleotide sequence: TGCGCCAGCAGCCACCAGGGTGGGGGTTCACCCCTCCACTTT.

This clonotype was picked up many times. This sequence joins TRBV7-2 and TRBJ2-7; 7 positions match TRBD1. From germline, CDR1 is SGHTA and CDR2 FQGNSA. V gave up 5 bases and J gave up 0 bases; unmatched junction bases: 7. This CDR3 spans 15 amino acids. The CDR3 DNA is TGTGCCAGCAGCCGGGCCGGGACAGCCTCCTACGAGCAGTACTTC. This translates into CASSRAGTASYEQYF.

A note on this clonotype: One end of the junction is discordant with germline, which a read error may explain. The J gene is TRBJ2-2, the V gene TRBV5-4, with 10 bases matching TRBD2. In germline, CDR1 is SGHNT, CDR2 YYREEE (reference sequence). The CDR3 has 14 residues. CDR3 sequence (DNA): TGTGCCAGCAGTACTAGCGGGAACACCAGGGAGCTGTTTTTT. It translates to CASSTSGNTRELFF.

V gene TRBV7-1 combines with J gene TRBJ1-1; D may be TRBD1 (6 bases). TRBV7-1 is labeled an ORF, and its function is uncertain. There are 12 residues in the CDR3. V lost 2 bases and J lost 11, with 12 bases in between. The DNA for the CDR3 is TGTGCCAGCAGCTCACCACAGGGATGGGCTTTCTTT. Protein product: CASSSPQGWAFF.

Only a few counts were recorded for this clonotype. The chain uses TRBV12-3 or TRBV12-4 and TRBJ2-5, with a weak D call TRBD2 (6 bases). Between the trimmed V and J ends, which lost 7 bases and 2 bases, there was a span of 8 bases. CDR3 length: 12 amino acids. The CDR3, as DNA: TGTGCCAGCACGGGACTTCAAGAGACCCAGTACTTC. This translates into CASTGLQETQYF.

This clonotype turned up a few times. Sequence at one end of the junction differs from germline and may be a read error. V is TRBV7-9 and J is TRBJ1-5; D is undetermined. The CDR3 runs 13 residues. CDR1 and CDR2 from the germline V gene are SEHNR and FQNEAQ (reference sequence). CDR3 in amino acids: CVSSSRGVEPQHF. CDR3 bases: TGTGTCAGCAGCTCACGGGGTGTGGAGCCCCAGCATTTT. The full variable domain, its missing parts supplied by reference TRBV7-9 and TRBJ1-5, is DTGVSQNPRHKITKRGQNVTFRCDPISEHNRLYWYRQTLGQGPEFLTYFQNEAQLEKSRLLSDRFSAERPKGSFSTLEIQRTEQGDSAMYLCVSSSRGVEPQHFGDGTRLSIL.

The J gene is TRBJ2-7, the V gene TRBV7-2; a weak D match, TRBD1 (5 bases). TRBJ2-1 explains the end of the DNA better; the J call may be wrong. This CDR3 is built from 14 residues. The germline gives CDR1 SGHTA, CDR2 FQGNSA. CDR3 sequence (DNA): TGTGCCAGCAGCTTACAGGGCGTAGGCTATGAGCAGTTCTTC. As protein: CASSLQGVGYEQFF.

V and J are TRBV29-1 and TRBJ1-4; D is perhaps TRBD1 (6 bases). The V and J ends lost 6 bases and 0 bases respectively, with 8 bases between them. Germline CDR1 and CDR2: SQVTM and ANQGSEA. CDR3 length: 13 amino acids. The CDR3 region is CSVPGATNEKLFF. DNA of the CDR3: TGCAGCGTCCCAGGGGCAACTAATGAAAAACTGTTTTTT.